These 29 T cell receptor beta chains came from one sample sequenced in a study of T-cell memory formation after mild COVID-19. TCRdb re-called the 5' RACE reads through MiXCR, storing one row per CDR3 protein. In the table there are about 560,000 distinct CDR3 sequences, roughly 22% of which are singletons. Source material: PBMCs or a T cell subset sorted from them (not recorded which). These receptor sequences come from an adult woman who had mild COVID-19 (a few samples of this study predate the infection). Cell type and time point are not known.

This clonotype appeared a few times. V and J are TRBV12-3 or TRBV12-4 and TRBJ2-2, with 9 positions matching TRBD2. V lost 5 bases to trimming and J lost 4 bases; unmatched junction nucleotides: 17. The CDR3 has 19 residues. The CDR3 reads CASSPSRWSGRMGTGELFF. The CDR3 DNA follows: TGTGCCAGCAGTCCTAGTCGGTGGAGCGGGAGGATGGGCACCGGGGAGCTGTTTTTT.

The V gene is TRBV30, the J gene TRBJ1-5; D call uncertain. The CDR3 length is 14 residues. CDR1 and CDR2 (germline): GTSNPN, SVGIG (reference sequence). Between the trimmed V and J ends, which lost 2 bases and 3 bases, there was a span of 11 bases. The CDR3 nucleotides are TGTGCCTGGAGTCAAGGGCAGTTCAATCAGCCCCAGCATTTT. Its translation is CAWSQGQFNQPQHF.

This clonotype was seen more than once but under ten times. The chain joins TRBV29-1 to TRBJ2-7; D is uncertain. CDR3 length: 11 residues. The germline V gene encodes CDR1 SQVTM and CDR2 ANQGSEA. The V and J ends lost 7 bases and 9 bases respectively, with 16 bases between them. The chain's CDR3 is CSARGTARQYF. CDR3 nucleotide sequence: TGCAGCGCAAGAGGCACAGCACGGCAGTACTTC.

Details on this clonotype: A junction boundary mismatches the germline segment, possibly from a read error. The genes are TRBV4-1 and TRBJ1-2, with TRBD1 matching over 10 bases. The CDR3 extends over 15 amino acids. CDR1 and CDR2 from the germline V gene are MGHRA and YSYEKL. In nucleotides, the CDR3 is TGCGACAGCAGCCAAGAACGGGACAGGGGATCTGGCTACACCTTC. This gives the protein CDSSQERDRGSGYTF.

In nucleotides, the CDR3 is TGTGCCAGCAGCGACGGTCAGGGAAACTACGAGCAGTACTTC. This translates into CASSDGQGNYEQYF. The rearrangement uses TRBV6-5 and TRBJ2-7; D is perhaps TRBD1 (5 bases). The CDR3 is 14 residues long. Germline loops: CDR1 MNHEY, CDR2 SVGAGI. Trimming cost V 6 bases and J 3 bases, with 15 bases left between them.

The rearrangement uses TRBV7-8 and TRBJ2-2; D might be TRBD1 (6 bases). Looked up from germline, CDR1 is SGHVS and CDR2 is FQNEAQ. Trimming removed 5 bases at V and 6 bases at J, with 16 bases between. The CDR3 covers 15 residues. The CDR3 DNA reads TGTGCCAGCAGCCCTCCAGGGGTTTTTCCCGGGGAGCTGTTTTTT. Translated: CASSPPGVFPGELFF.

This clonotype has just a few counts. This rearrangement joins TRBV12-3 or TRBV12-4 to TRBJ2-2; the match to TRBD1 covers 7 bases. The ends lost 5 bases at V and 13 bases at J; junction bases unmatched: 10. The CDR3 is 13 residues long. This chain's CDR3 is CASSPDRAVGLFF. For the CDR3, the DNA is TGTGCCAGCAGTCCCGACAGGGCCGTGGGGCTGTTTTTT.

The V and J genes are TRBV10-3 and TRBJ2-7; a possible D gene is TRBD1 (6 bases). This CDR3 spans 16 amino acids. The V gene lost 5 bases and the J gene lost 0 bases, with 17 bases spanning the gap. CDR1 ENHRY and CDR2 SYGVKD come from the germline V gene. CDR3: CAISTTGTPSSYEQYF. The CDR3 DNA reads as TGTGCCATCAGTACAACCGGGACACCGAGCTCCTACGAGCAGTACTTC.

The sample holds a few counts of this clonotype. The chain links TRBV6-1 to TRBJ2-3; the match to TRBD2 covers 11 bases. Trimming cost V 6 bases and J 1 base; bases outside gene matches: 6. Germline-derived CDR1 and CDR2 are MNHNS and SASEGT. The length of the CDR3 is 16 residues. Here the CDR3 reads CASRTRTSGRTDTQYF. The CDR3 DNA reads TGTGCCAGCAGGACTAGGACTAGCGGGCGCACAGATACGCAGTATTTT.

There are many counts of this clonotype. The chain links TRBV7-9 to TRBJ2-1; TRBD2 aligns across 7 bases. Unmatched junction bases numbered 15, after V lost 4 bases and J lost 6 bases. The CDR3 covers 17 residues. From germline, CDR1 is SEHNR and CDR2 FQNEAQ (reference sequence). CDR3 region: CASSYPLAGEGPNEQFF. CDR3 bases: TGTGCCAGCAGCTATCCTCTGGCGGGAGAGGGACCCAATGAGCAGTTCTTC.

The table lists this clonotype with a count of one. The V gene is TRBV13, the J gene TRBJ2-1, with 9 bases lining up with TRBD1. Looked up from germline, CDR1 is PRHDT and CDR2 is FYEKMQ (reference sequence). The CDR3 length is 15 residues. V gave up 5 bases and J gave up 9 bases; unmatched junction bases: 11. CDR3 coding DNA: TGTGCCAGCAGCCCAAGGACAGGGGCCCCGGTTGAGCAGTTCTTC. Amino acids: CASSPRTGAPVEQFF.

The chain is built from TRBV7-9 and TRBJ2-2; no reliable D call. The V and J ends lost 3 bases and 2 bases respectively, with 16 bases between them. This CDR3 is 17 amino acids long. Germline assignment: CDR1 SEHNR and CDR2 FQNEAQ (reference sequence). The DNA of the CDR3 is TGTGCCAGCAGCTTGAAGGTGGCGTCTATAAACACCGGGGAGCTGTTTTTT. Translation gives CASSLKVASINTGELFF.

This chain connects TRBV2 to TRBJ1-5, with 8 bases matching TRBD1. The CDR3 spans 17 residues. Per the germline V gene, CDR1 is SNHLY and CDR2 is FYNNEI. V gave up 0 bases and J gave up 2 bases; unmatched junction bases: 6. The CDR3 sequence is CASSEAKTGVGNQPQHF. The CDR3 coding sequence is TGTGCCAGCAGTGAAGCAAAGACAGGGGTGGGCAATCAGCCCCAGCATTTT.

This clonotype was seen a few times. V is TRBV7-9 and J is TRBJ1-4; no clear D. Germline assignment: CDR1 SEHNR and CDR2 FQNEAQ (reference sequence). This CDR3 region has 10 residues. Trimming shortened V by 8 bases and J by 8 bases, and 6 bases separated the two germline ends. DNA of the CDR3: TGTGCCAGCGGAGGGGAAAAACTGTTTTTT. Its protein is CASGGEKLFF. Together with reference TRBV7-9 and TRBJ1-4, the CDR3 gives the full variable domain: DTGVSQNPRHKITKRGQNVTFRCDPISEHNRLYWYRQTLGQGPEFLTYFQNEAQLEKSRLLSDRFSAERPKGSFSTLEIQRTEQGDSAMYLCASGGEKLFFGSGTQLSVL.

This clonotype showed up just once. The rearrangement links TRBV29-1 to TRBJ1-1; D ambiguous. The ends were cut back, 2 bases at V and 5 bases at J, with 12 bases in the middle. The CDR3 totals 13 residues. Looked up from germline, CDR1 is SQVTM and CDR2 is ANQGSEA. The CDR3 bases are TGCAGCGTTGAACCCACCAGGTGGACTGAAGCTTTCTTT. It codes for CSVEPTRWTEAFF.

This clonotype has ten or more counts. This chain joins TRBV10-3 and TRBJ2-7, with TRBD2 matching 7 bases. V gave up 5 bases and J gave up 9 bases; unmatched junction bases: 7. CDR1 is ENHRY, CDR2 SYGVKD, per germline. The CDR3 spans 12 residues. The CDR3 spells CAISQTPGGQYF. In nucleotides, the CDR3 is TGTGCCATCAGTCAGACTCCGGGAGGGCAGTACTTC.

The J gene is TRBJ1-5, the V gene TRBV15; weak D call: TRBD1 (6 bases). The CDR3 contains 15 residues. From germline, CDR1 is LNHNV and CDR2 YYDKDF (reference sequence). With 0 bases removed from V and 7 bases from J, the gap between germline ends came to 13 bases. The CDR3 here is CATSRDRGSGQPQHF. DNA of the CDR3: TGTGCCACCAGCAGAGATAGGGGGAGCGGACAGCCCCAGCATTTT.

The chain has TRBV19 and TRBJ1-4; D is unclear. The CDR3 length is 12 residues. CDR1 and CDR2 from the germline V gene are LNHDA and SQIVND (reference sequence). V was cut by 5 bases and J by 8 bases, with 9 bases left in between. CDR3 sequence (DNA): TGTGCCAGTAGTCCCCCGGGGGAAAAACTGTTTTTT. Protein product: CASSPPGEKLFF.

The chain combines TRBV4-1 with TRBJ1-1; D unclear. The V end lost 0 bases, the J end lost 1 base, and 21 bases lay between the germline ends. The CDR3 consists of 19 residues. Germline-derived CDR1 and CDR2 are MGHRA and YSYEKL. The CDR3 region has the DNA TGCGCCAGCAGCCAAGAAAGCCCGATACCGCGTAGTCGGAACACTGAAGCTTTCTTT. Amino acid sequence: CASSQESPIPRSRNTEAFF.

The chain employs TRBV14 and TRBJ2-5; 9 bases line up with TRBD1. V lost 2 bases to trimming and J lost 5 bases; unmatched junction nucleotides: 9. The CDR3 is 16 residues long. CDR1 is SGHDN and CDR2 is FVKESK in the germline V gene. The CDR3: CASSQPRTGAWETQYF. The CDR3 region has the DNA TGTGCCAGCAGCCAACCCCGGACAGGGGCGTGGGAGACCCAGTACTTC.

J is TRBJ2-5 and V is TRBV5-5; D might be TRBD1 (7 bases). CDR1 SGHKS and CDR2 YYEKEE come from the germline V gene (reference sequence). The CDR3 spans 14 residues. The V and J ends lost 5 bases and 7 bases respectively, with 18 bases between them. This CDR3 is CASSPTGQGGTQYF. The CDR3 DNA reads TGTGCCAGCAGTCCCACAGGGCAGGGGGGGACCCAGTACTTC.

The V call is TRBV9, the J call TRBJ2-3, with D tentatively TRBD2 (5 bases). V dropped 3 bases and J dropped 3 bases, with 11 bases sitting between them. The CDR3 is 14 amino acids. Germline V gene data show CDR1 as SGDLS and CDR2 as YYNGEE. As DNA, the CDR3 is TGTGCCAGCAGCGGGAGGACGCCTACAGATACGCAGTATTTT. This codes for CASSGRTPTDTQYF.

V and J are TRBV25-1 and TRBJ2-1; no reliable D call. Germline lookup yields CDR1 MGHDK and CDR2 SYGVNS. V lost 6 bases and J 5 bases, leaving 14 bases between the germline ends. There are 14 residues in the CDR3. DNA for the CDR3: TGTGCCAGCAGCGTCGGGCCACGAAACAATGAGCAGTTCTTC. It specifies CASSVGPRNNEQFF. Looking up the rest from reference TRBV25-1 and TRBJ2-1 gives the full variable domain: EADIYQTPRYLVIGTGKKITLECSQTMGHDKMYWYQQDPGMELHLIHYSYGVNSTEKGDLSSESTVSRIRTEHFPLTLESARPSHTSQYLCASSVGPRNNEQFFGPGTRLTVL.

In this sample, this clonotype turned up a few times. The chain uses TRBV5-5 and TRBJ2-7; no clear D gene. The CDR3 spans 12 residues. V was shortened by 2 bases and J by 6 bases, with 9 bases between the two germline ends. CDR1 and CDR2 (germline): SGHKS, YYEKEE (reference sequence). The CDR3 loop is CASSFVGGEQYF. CDR3 sequence (DNA): TGTGCCAGCAGCTTTGTGGGTGGCGAGCAGTACTTC.

This clonotype was counted ten times or more. This sequence joins TRBV5-1 and TRBJ2-7, with D uncertain. The CDR3 is made up of 15 amino acids. V was cut by 5 bases and J by 0 bases, with 15 bases left in between. Germline lookup yields CDR1 SGHRS and CDR2 YFSETQ. CDR3 DNA sequence: TGCGCCAGCAGAGCTTCTGTGACTGACTCCTACGAGCAGTACTTC. Its protein product is CASRASVTDSYEQYF.

In this sample, this clonotype turned up a few times. This rearrangement joins TRBV7-2 to TRBJ2-7; D not certain. Germline V gives CDR1 SGHTA, CDR2 FQGNSA. V gave up 2 bases and J gave up 0 bases, with 8 bases separating them. CDR3 length: 14 amino acids. The CDR3 DNA reads as TGTGCCAGCAGCTTATTCCAGGACTCCTACGAGCAGTACTTC. Its protein is CASSLFQDSYEQYF. The variable domain in full, with the rest retrieved from reference TRBV7-2 and TRBJ2-7, is GAGVSQSPSNKVTEKGKDVELRCDPISGHTALYWYRQSLGQGLEFLIYFQGNSAPDKSGLPSDRFSAERTGGSVSTLTIQRTQQEDSAVYLCASSLFQDSYEQYFGPGTRLTVT.

The chain links TRBV7-9 to TRBJ1-2, with TRBD1 matching 7 bases. The CDR3 extends over 16 amino acids. V shed 5 bases and J 4 bases; nucleotides not matched to a gene: 13. The germline V gene has CDR1 SEHNR and CDR2 FQNEAQ (reference sequence). CDR3 sequence (DNA): TGTGCCAGCAGCGGCCCCGTACAGGGGCAGAGCTATGGCTACACCTTC. Protein: CASSGPVQGQSYGYTF. The whole variable domain, remainder taken from reference TRBV7-9 and TRBJ1-2, is DTGVSQNPRHKITKRGQNVTFRCDPISEHNRLYWYRQTLGQGPEFLTYFQNEAQLEKSRLLSDRFSAERPKGSFSTLEIQRTEQGDSAMYLCASSGPVQGQSYGYTFGSGTRLTVV.

This clonotype showed up just a few times. The chain has TRBV14 and TRBJ2-1, with D possibly called TRBD1 or TRBD2 (7 bases each). Germline values: CDR1 SGHDN, CDR2 FVKESK. The CDR3 is 16 residues long. V shed 4 bases and J shed 4 bases, with 17 bases lying between them. In nucleotides, the CDR3 is TGTGCCAGCAGCCGCAACAGGGGAGGGGAGTACAATGAGCAGTTCTTC. Its translation is CASSRNRGGEYNEQFF.

This clonotype was observed a handful of times. The rearrangement uses TRBV20-1 and TRBJ2-5; TRBD2 agrees at 12 bases. This CDR3 comprises 19 residues. V was pared by 2 bases and J by 0 bases, with 13 bases of the junction left unmatched. Germline V gives CDR1 DFQATT, CDR2 SNEGSKA (reference sequence). The CDR3 sequence is CSARNLAGGPYAYQETQYF. CDR3 bases: TGCAGTGCTAGAAATCTAGCGGGAGGGCCTTATGCCTACCAAGAGACCCAGTACTTC.